A selection of T cell receptor beta chains follows, all from one sample in a study of post-analysis software for immune sequencing data. Each CDR3 protein gets one entry after TCRdb re-called the PCR reads with MiXCR. The data show roughly 700,000 distinct CDR3 sequences, 30% seen once. Sequenced: blood. These receptors came from a girl between 10 and 17 years old with multiple sclerosis. Both conserved end residues are part of each CDR3. The size entry is marked missing in some rows and otherwise reads once, few, many or a size class.

J gene,clone size,V gene,CDR3 protein
TRBJ1-2,.,TRBV4-1,CASSQPGQGGYTF
TRBJ2-7,many,TRBV29-1,CSVEVGTPYEQYF
TRBJ2-4,many,TRBV6-5,CASSYSGVSDIQYF
.,.,TRBV20-1,CSASDGAVSYNEQYF
TRBJ2-1,.,TRBV12-3/TRBV12-4,CASSGDRGEQFF
TRBJ2-3,.,TRBV12-3/TRBV12-4,CASKDRGCLGTDTQYF
TRBJ1-6,.,TRBV5-1,CASSSGEDSPLHF
TRBJ2-1,few,TRBV6-2/TRBV6-3,CASSYLIFTLRGAEDEQFF
TRBJ2-7,.,TRBV6-2/TRBV6-3,CASSYSVLPSYEQYF
.,.,TRBV20-1,CSAPAGGTFGNEQYF
TRBJ1-5,.,TRBV27,CASTTTGFSNQPQHF
TRBJ1-5,.,TRBV21-1,CASSSRGQRNQPQHF
TRBJ2-2,few,TRBV20-1,CSARGGPGGAGELFF
TRBJ2-3,few,TRBV6-6,CASSYLGGTNSDTQYF
TRBJ2-1,.,TRBV25-1,CASTVPGQGTPTAEQFF
TRBJ1-5,.,TRBV20-1,CSANRDSTNQPQHF
TRBJ2-3,many,TRBV5-1,CASSLGTPSTDTQYF
TRBJ2-5,.,TRBV18,CASSPAGTGRIEQYF
TRBJ2-5,many,TRBV20-1,CSASGLAGLETQYF
TRBJ2-3,.,TRBV6-1,CASRGIRDRGQDTQYF
TRBJ1-1,few,TRBV29-1,CSVKNSGTVAFF
TRBJ1-1,.,TRBV5-1,CASSWGRTEAEAFF
TRBJ2-1,.,TRBV6-1,CASSELGGMSNEQFF
TRBJ2-7,.,TRBV7-9,CASSPPPKDRFYEQYF
TRBJ2-7,.,TRBV29-1,CSVETRPLREQYF
TRBJ2-3,.,TRBV29-1,CSVLNLRGTQYF
TRBJ1-2,.,TRBV10-3,CAIRDRGHSGYTF
TRBJ1-2,few,TRBV20-1,CSADRPSYGYTF
.,many,TRBV12-3/TRBV12-4,CASSRRRGSDEQYF
TRBJ2-1,.,TRBV6-5,CASSFPGQGAPGEQFF
TRBJ2-5,few,TRBV20-1,CSAQTPIPGGETQYF
TRBJ1-2,few,TRBV7-2,CASSPTYRAPFYGYTF
TRBJ1-3,.,TRBV20-1,CSAEDRGSSGNAIYF
TRBJ2-1,.,TRBV9,CASSSRGISNEQFF
TRBJ2-5,.,TRBV18,CATTPGETQYF
.,few,TRBV13,CASSNPSGSYEQYF
TRBJ1-2,.,TRBV4-1,CASSHRTGEIGGYTF
TRBJ2-7,few,TRBV12-3/TRBV12-4,CASSWTSPHYEQYF
TRBJ2-5,few,TRBV28,CASSSPGTAQETQYF
TRBJ1-4,.,TRBV7-9,CACGANEKLFF
TRBJ2-2,few,TRBV5-1,CASSSAGDRGTGELFF
TRBJ2-1,few,TRBV20-1,CSARRLIGASGSLMNEQFF
TRBJ1-2,.,TRBV4-1,CASSGYRAQGPYGYTF
TRBJ2-1,.,TRBV27,CASRAALGYNEQFF